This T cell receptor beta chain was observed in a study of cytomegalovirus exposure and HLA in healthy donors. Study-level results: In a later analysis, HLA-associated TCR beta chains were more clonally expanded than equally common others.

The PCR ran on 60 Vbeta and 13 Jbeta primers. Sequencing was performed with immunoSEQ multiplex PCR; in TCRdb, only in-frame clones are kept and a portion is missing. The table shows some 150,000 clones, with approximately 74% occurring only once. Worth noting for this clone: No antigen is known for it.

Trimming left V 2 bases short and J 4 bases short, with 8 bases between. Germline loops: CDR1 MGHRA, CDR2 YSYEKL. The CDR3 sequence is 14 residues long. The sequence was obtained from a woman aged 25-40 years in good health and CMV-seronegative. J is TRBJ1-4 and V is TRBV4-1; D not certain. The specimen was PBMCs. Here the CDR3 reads CASSQTQYNEKLFF. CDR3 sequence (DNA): TGCGCCAGCAGCCAAACGCAGTATAATGAAAAACTGTTTTTT.